This T cell receptor (beta chain) was captured by sequencing in a study of PD-1 blockade in classical Hodgkin lymphoma. Study details: Once every 2 weeks, patients received intravenous nivolumab at 3 mg/kg.

TCRdb's table, derived via immunoSEQ multiplex PCR, lists solely in-frame clones and lacks some. Of 30,000 to 40,000 clones listed, around 90% are singletons. CDR3 length: 11 amino acids. Germline assignment: CDR1 SNHLY and CDR2 FYNNEI. Trimming pared 6 bases from V and 7 bases from J, leaving 9 bases between. Findings and caveats of the study: Researchers reported that CD4+ TCR diversity, though not CD8+, rose significantly by C4D1. Newly diagnosed and completely responding patients shared comparable baseline diversity. Repertoire difference causes, possibly disease activity or prior therapy, remain undefined.

Regarding this clone: The antigen remains unidentified.

After autologous stem cell transplantation all patients relapsed, and prior brentuximab vedotin exposure differed between cohorts. Negative magnetic selection isolated CD4+ T cells from thawed PBMCs. The chain joins TRBV2 to TRBJ1-2; D unresolved. Here the sequenced sample was CD4+ T cells from blood, taken at baseline. This receptor was identified in a human donor with classical Hodgkin lymphoma. CDR3 nucleotides: TGTGCCAGCAGGTTTCCAGCTGGCTACACCTTC. This codes for CASRFPAGYTF. The full variable domain, rest sourced from reference TRBV2 and TRBJ1-2, is EPEVTQTPSHQVTQMGQEVILRCVPISNHLYFYWYRQILGQKVEFLVSFYNNEISEKSEIFDDQFSVERPDGSNFTLKIRSTKLEDSAMYFCASRFPAGYTFGSGTRLTVV.